A single sample is the source of the 25 T cell receptor beta chains below, sequenced in a study of T cell repertoires in cytomegalovirus infection. MiXCR was run by TCRdb on the reads, yielding one entry per CDR3 protein. This sample yields about 740,000 distinct CDR3 sequences, of which around a third are seen a single time; roughly 18% belongs to the top ten. No antigen has been identified for these receptors. Sequenced here: cultured PBMCs, sampled from culture after CMV antigen stimulation. The receptor source for this set is a human donor in good health (CMV status not recorded). Some clones in this sample may be carry-over from other donors' samples.

V usage is TRBV2 and J usage is TRBJ1-3; D gene uncertain. Germline values: CDR1 SNHLY, CDR2 FYNNEI. V lost 5 bases and J 9 bases, leaving 20 bases between the germline ends. There are 15 residues in the CDR3. The CDR3 here is CASSTRRARVSTIYF. Written as DNA, the CDR3 is TGTGCCAGCAGTACGCGACGGGCAAGGGTTTCCACCATATATTTT.

The rearrangement joins TRBV28 to TRBJ2-3; perhaps TRBD1 as D (6 bases). The germline V gene encodes CDR1 MDHEN and CDR2 SYDVKM. The CDR3 loop spans 16 amino acids. V shed 1 base and J shed 0 bases, with 11 bases lying between them. The chain's CDR3 is CASSLSTGASTDTQYF. The CDR3 DNA reads as TGTGCCAGCAGTTTATCGACAGGAGCTAGCACAGATACGCAGTATTTT.

This clonotype was counted only a few times. V gene TRBV5-1 combines with J gene TRBJ1-2; D remains unclear. The germline gives CDR1 SGHRS, CDR2 YFSETQ. The CDR3 spans 12 residues. Trimming took off 3 bases at V and 10 bases at J, with 13 bases between the two ends. The DNA for the CDR3 is TGCGCCAGCAGCTCCTCGATGTTCTCCTACACCTTC. Amino acid sequence: CASSSSMFSYTF.

This rearrangement joins TRBV4-3 to TRBJ2-3; TRBD2 agrees at 7 bases. V trimming: 5 bases; J trimming: 2 bases; junction bases outside the gene matches: 7. This CDR3 contains 15 residues. The V gene's germline CDR1 is LGHNA and CDR2 YSLEER. The CDR3 DNA reads as TGCGCCAGCAGCGACGGGACTACTATCACAGATACGCAGTATTTT. It encodes CASSDGTTITDTQYF.

With respect to this clonotype: This clone may be a read error of a much larger clone one base away. CDR3 nucleotide sequence: TGTGCCAGCAGCTTATCCGCTAGCACAGATACGCAGCATTTT. It encodes CASSLSASTDTQHF. The rearrangement uses TRBV7-6 and TRBJ2-3; no firm D call. The J call may be in error: the DNA end matches TRBJ1-5 better. The CDR3 sequence is 14 residues long. From germline, CDR1 is SGHVS and CDR2 FNYEAQ.

This clonotype turned up a few times. The CDR3 here is CASSLDGTSDIYEQYF. CDR3 in DNA: TGCGCCAGCAGCCTGGACGGGACTAGCGATATCTACGAGCAGTACTTC. The chain couples TRBV4-1 to TRBJ2-7; 10 nucleotides line up with TRBD2. Germline CDR1 reads MGHRA; CDR2 reads YSYEKL. The CDR3 runs to 16 residues. V was pared by 4 bases and J by 3 bases, with 9 bases of the junction left unmatched.

This clonotype has more than one count but fewer than ten. In nucleotides, the CDR3 is TGTGCCAGCAGTTACTCGACGCGACTCCCCACAGATACGCAGTATTTT. Amino acids: CASSYSTRLPTDTQYF. The chain joins TRBV6-2 or TRBV6-3 to TRBJ2-3; D is ambiguous. In germline, CDR1 is MNHEY, CDR2 SVGEGT. Between the trimmed V and J ends, which lost 0 bases and 2 bases, there was a span of 12 bases. This CDR3 region has 16 residues.

The chain is built from TRBV5-4 and TRBJ2-1; 8 bases fit TRBD2. From germline, CDR1 is SGHNT and CDR2 YYREEE (reference sequence). There are 15 residues in the CDR3. The V gene end was trimmed by 5 bases and the J gene end by 0 bases; junction bases not matched to a gene: 4. The CDR3 bases are TGTGCCAGCAGGCGGACTAGCAGCTCCTACAATGAGCAGTTCTTC. It encodes CASRRTSSSYNEQFF.

There are a few counts of this clonotype. V and J are TRBV7-2 and TRBJ1-2; D unresolved. The V and J ends lost 3 bases and 8 bases respectively, with 13 bases between them. This CDR3 spans 13 amino acids. Germline-derived CDR1 and CDR2 are SGHTA and FQGNSA. Here the CDR3 reads CASSLFTAGGYTF. The DNA for the CDR3 is TGTGCCAGCAGCTTGTTTACGGCGGGGGGCTACACCTTC.

The chain couples TRBV5-4 to TRBJ1-4; D may be TRBD1 (6 bases). CDR3 size: 16 residues. Trimming pared 4 bases from V and 4 bases from J, leaving 17 bases between. Germline loops: CDR1 SGHNT, CDR2 YYREEE (reference sequence). CDR3 coding DNA: TGTGCCAGCAGCGATGGCCCAGGGGCCAATAATGAAAAACTGTTTTTT. Its protein product is CASSDGPGANNEKLFF.

The chain carries TRBV20-1 and TRBJ1-1; weak D call: TRBD1 (6 bases). The V gene lost 1 base and the J gene lost 4 bases, with 22 bases spanning the gap. Germline V gene sequence: CDR1 DFQATT, CDR2 SNEGSKA (reference sequence). CDR3 size: 17 residues. The DNA of the CDR3 is TGCAGTGCTAGAGTAGCCGTAGCGGGGGCAGCGAGCACTGAAGCTTTCTTT. It encodes CSARVAVAGAASTEAFF.

This clonotype was recorded many times. The rearrangement uses TRBV7-2 and TRBJ2-3; 7 bases agree with TRBD2. The ends lost 5 bases at V and 3 bases at J; junction bases unmatched: 11. The CDR3 contains 16 residues. In germline, CDR1 is SGHTA, CDR2 FQGNSA. CDR3 coding DNA: TGTGCCAGCAGCCCCCCCGGAGCGGGACGGACAGATACGCAGTATTTT. Protein product: CASSPPGAGRTDTQYF. The complete variable domain, with remaining parts taken from reference TRBV7-2 and TRBJ2-3, reads GAGVSQSPSNKVTEKGKDVELRCDPISGHTALYWYRQSLGQGLEFLIYFQGNSAPDKSGLPSDRFSAERTGGSVSTLTIQRTQQEDSAVYLCASSPPGAGRTDTQYFGPGTRLTVL.

Here the CDR3 reads CAITGVQGAHEQYF. The DNA of the CDR3 is TGTGCCATCACAGGCGTTCAAGGGGCCCACGAGCAGTACTTC. V is TRBV10-3 and J is TRBJ2-7, with a possible D match to TRBD1 (5 bases). CDR1 and CDR2 (germline): ENHRY, SYGVKD. This CDR3 has 14 amino acids. Trimming took 7 bases from V and 5 from J, leaving 18 bases between them.

The chain employs TRBV12-3 or TRBV12-4 and TRBJ2-1, with TRBD2 identical over 7 bases. V was pared by 7 bases and J by 4 bases, with 7 bases of the junction left unmatched. The CDR3 has 14 amino acids. CDR3 sequence: CASTLREMYNEQFF. CDR3 DNA sequence: TGTGCCAGCACGTTGCGGGAGATGTACAATGAGCAGTTCTTC.

This clonotype was seen only a few times. The rearrangement joins TRBV4-1 to TRBJ2-7; D is tentatively TRBD1 or TRBD2 (5 bases each). Trimming took 0 bases from V and 2 from J, leaving 11 bases between them. CDR3 size: 15 residues. Germline CDR1 reads MGHRA; CDR2 reads YSYEKL. As DNA, the CDR3 is TGCGCCAGCAGCCAAGAACGGGACCTCCCCTACGAGCAGTACTTC. This encodes CASSQERDLPYEQYF.

This clonotype has only a few counts. V is TRBV15 and J is TRBJ2-2; the D gene could be TRBD1 or TRBD2 (6 bases each). The germline V gene encodes CDR1 LNHNV and CDR2 YYDKDF (reference sequence). With 4 bases removed from V and 5 bases from J, the gap between germline ends came to 14 bases. There are 15 residues in the CDR3. The CDR3 DNA follows: TGTGCCACCAGCATTGGAGGGGGGACTACCGGGGAGCTGTTTTTT. Residues: CATSIGGGTTGELFF.

There are many counts of this clonotype. The rearrangement uses TRBV12-3 or TRBV12-4 and TRBJ2-3; D is perhaps TRBD2 (6 bases). The CDR3 totals 14 residues. V was trimmed by 6 bases and J by 0 bases, leaving 10 bases between them. For the CDR3, the DNA is TGTGCCAGCAGCTTAACTAGCAGCACAGATACGCAGTATTTT. It encodes CASSLTSSTDTQYF.

This clonotype was detected a few times. V and J are TRBV19 and TRBJ1-3; D is ambiguous. The CDR3 extends over 13 amino acids. Germline V gene sequence: CDR1 LNHDA, CDR2 SQIVND (reference sequence). V was trimmed by 8 bases and J by 0 bases, leaving 8 bases between them. This chain's CDR3 is CASQRNSGNTIYF. Here the CDR3 DNA reads TGTGCCAGTCAACGAAACTCTGGAAACACCATATATTTT.

This clonotype was seen a few times. J is TRBJ1-1 and V is TRBV6-1; no clear D gene. There are 14 residues in the CDR3. Looked up from germline, CDR1 is MNHNS and CDR2 is SASEGT. V shed 5 bases and J shed 6 bases, with 16 bases lying between them. CDR3 sequence (DNA): TGTGCCAGCAGTTACAAGGGAAAGGGCGCTGAAGCTTTCTTT. Encoded protein: CASSYKGKGAEAFF.

Worth noting for this clonotype: A much larger clone lies a single base off, so this may be a read error. The rearrangement uses TRBV7-2 and TRBJ2-5; D is undetermined. CDR1 and CDR2 (germline): SGHTA, FQGNSA. The CDR3 is made up of 13 amino acids. Trimming took 1 base from V and 2 from J, leaving 5 bases between them. The DNA for the CDR3 is TGTGCCAGCAGCTTAGACCAACAAGAGACCCAGTACTTC. Its protein is CASSLDQQETQYF. Looking up the rest from reference TRBV7-2 and TRBJ2-5 gives the full variable domain: GAGVSQSPSNKVTEKGKDVELRCDPISGHTALYWYRQSLGQGLEFLIYFQGNSAPDKSGLPSDRFSAERTGGSVSTLTIQRTQQEDSAVYLCASSLDQQETQYFGPGTRLLVL.

This clonotype was seen only a few times. V usage is TRBV27 and J usage is TRBJ1-1; no reliable D call. V was cut by 7 bases and J by 2 bases, with 17 bases left in between. This CDR3 spans 15 amino acids. Per the germline V gene, CDR1 is MNHEY and CDR2 is SMNVEV (reference sequence). For the CDR3, the DNA is TGTGCCAGCACTTTTCGGCCCGCAGCCAACACTGAAGCTTTCTTT. Translated, it gives CASTFRPAANTEAFF.

This clonotype was detected ten times or more. The rearrangement joins TRBV7-2 to TRBJ1-2, with D hard to call. The CDR3 loop spans 14 amino acids. Germline loops: CDR1 SGHTA, CDR2 FQGNSA. The V end lost 2 bases, the J end lost 8 bases, and 15 bases lay between the germline ends. CDR3 in DNA: TGTGCCAGCAGCTTACGTTCAGGTGGAGAAGGCTACACCTTC. Its protein is CASSLRSGGEGYTF.

This clonotype was found a few times. The rearrangement links TRBV20-1 to TRBJ1-3; no definite D call. The V and J ends lost 3 bases and 1 base respectively, with 1 base between them. This CDR3 region has 11 residues. The V gene's germline CDR1 is DFQATT and CDR2 SNEGSKA (reference sequence). The CDR3: CSARSGNTIYF. Written as DNA, the CDR3 is TGCAGTGCTAGGTCTGGAAACACCATATATTTT.

This clonotype was found a few times. Its ends do not fully match the called genes, so a read error is possible. The CDR3 here is CASSSGLALDF. The CDR3 DNA reads TGTGCCAGCAGTTCGGGACTAGCGTTGGATTTT. The chain is built from TRBV6-1 and TRBJ2-3; 10 nucleotides match TRBD2. The CDR3 extends over 11 amino acids. In germline, CDR1 is MNHNS, CDR2 SASEGT.

V usage is TRBV7-9 and J usage is TRBJ2-1, with 7 bases aligning to TRBD1. Germline CDR1 is SEHNR and CDR2 is FQNEAQ (reference sequence). The CDR3 has 16 amino acids. J was trimmed by 4 bases and V by 4 bases; bases with no gene match: 10. The CDR3 sequence is CASSSRYGTAYNEQFF. The CDR3 DNA reads as TGTGCCAGCAGCTCGAGGTATGGGACAGCTTACAATGAGCAGTTCTTC.